Below, one T cell receptor (beta chain) is given with its context. Its matching antigen is unknown. This sample stems from a study of post-analysis software for immune sequencing data. Study in general: Relapsing-remitting, secondary progressive and progressive-relapsing courses of multiple sclerosis were included.

Study-wide points: Multiple sclerosis was associated with a significant reduction in normalized Chao1 diversity relative to controls. Samples from a shared batch, those prepared together, strongly co-clustered by F measure.

TCR beta libraries were prepared from cDNA with unique molecular identifiers. TCRdb independently ran MiXCR on the PCR reads; one entry per CDR3 protein. The sample shows 740,000 or so distinct CDR3 sequences, approximately 50% of them seen only once. The receptor was isolated from a girl aged 5 to 17 with multiple sclerosis. The sequenced sample consisted of blood.

CDR3 in DNA: TGTGCCAGCAGTTACTCGGGAACAGCCGAATGGAGTGGCTACACCTTC. This encodes CASSYSGTAEWSGYTF. V and J are TRBV6-5 and TRBJ1-2, with D unclear. V was cut by 0 bases and J by 7 bases, with 18 bases left in between. The CDR3 contains 16 residues. Looked up from germline, CDR1 is MNHEY and CDR2 is SVGAGI.